These T cell receptor beta chains were read from a single sample in a study of blood T cell repertoires in COVID-19. Method: immunoSEQ multiplex PCR; TCRdb's copy keeps in-frame clones and lacks some. The data show 150,000 to 180,000 clones, around 84% seen once. Source material: peripheral blood. These receptors all stem from a man older than 75 with acute or convalescent COVID-19. Both conserved end residues are part of each CDR3. The D gene is left open where the match is weak. Size tells how often a clone was seen (once, few, many) or the class of an expanded clone, and some rows leave it out.

>TRBV6-5|-|TRBJ1-2|-
TGTGCCAGCAGTTATGGAGCCTTGGGTGGCTACACCTTC
CASSYGALGGYTF
>TRBV11-2|-|TRBJ2-5|-
TGTGCCAGCAGCTTAGTTCCCACAGGAACACAAGAGACCCAGTACTTC
CASSLVPTGTQETQYF
>TRBV12-3/TRBV12-4|TRBD1|TRBJ1-2|-
TGTGCCAGCAGTTCCGGGACAGGGAATCTCTACACCTTC
CASSSGTGNLYTF
>TRBV13|TRBD2|TRBJ2-3|few
TGTGCCAGCAGCAAATCTACCGGGGGGGCAGATACGCAGTATTTT
CASSKSTGGADTQYF
>TRBV7-3|TRBD2|TRBJ2-3|-
TGTGCCAGCAGCTTCAGCGGGGGGGCCTCTTGGACAGATACGCAGTATTTT
CASSFSGGASWTDTQYF
>TRBV6-2/TRBV6-3|-|TRBJ1-5|-
TGTGCCAGCAGTTTAGGAGAACAGGGTAATCAGCCCCAGCATTTT
CASSLGEQGNQPQHF
>TRBV28|TRBD2|TRBJ2-4|-
TGTGCCACCGGACTAGCGGGGGCCCTGGGGAACATTCAGTACTTC
CATGLAGALGNIQYF
>TRBV6-5|-|TRBJ2-3|-
TGTGCCAGCAGTTACGGCTTTCTAGCTACGACAGATACGCAGTATTTT
CASSYGFLATTDTQYF
>TRBV29-1|-|TRBJ2-5|few
TGCAGCGTTCGTTCCCAGGGGACCCCAGAGACCCAGTACTTC
CSVRSQGTPETQYF
>TRBV10-3|TRBD1|TRBJ1-2|-
TGTGCCATCAGTAAGACAGGGGAACGCAGTGGCTACACCTTC
CAISKTGERSGYTF
>TRBV9|TRBD1|TRBJ1-3|few
TGTGCCAGCAGCCAGACAGGGCAAGTCGGAAACACCATATATTTT
CASSQTGQVGNTIYF
>TRBV4-1|TRBD1|TRBJ2-3|-
TGCGCCAGCAGCGGACAGGGGTTTTCGGATACGCAGTATTTT
CASSGQGFSDTQYF
>TRBV11-3|-|TRBJ2-5|-
TGTGCCAGCAGCTTAGAGAGTTTCCAAGAGACCCAGTACTTC
CASSLESFQETQYF
>TRBV12-3/TRBV12-4|-|TRBJ1-6|-
TGTGCCAGCAGTTTAGCCGGAGGGTATCCCCTCCACTTT
CASSLAGGYPLHF
>TRBV19|-|TRBJ1-6|-
TGTGCCAGTAGTAGACAGCTGGGGGCTTCACCCCTCCACTTT
CASSRQLGASPLHF
>TRBV6-5|TRBD1|TRBJ1-2|-
TGTGCCAGCAACGACAGGGACGGCCGTCGGAATGGCTACACCTTC
CASNDRDGRRNGYTF
>TRBV28|TRBD2|TRBJ2-3|few
TGTGCCAGCCACGCCGGGGGGGACACCGCAGATACGCAGTATTTT
CASHAGGDTADTQYF
>TRBV2|TRBD1|TRBJ1-3|-
TGTGCCAGCAGTCGAGACAGGGCTACCTCTGGAAACACCATATATTTT
CASSRDRATSGNTIYF
>TRBV6-2/TRBV6-3|-|TRBJ2-1|-
TGTGCCAGCAGCCCTACAGGGACCCGCTCCTACAATGAGCAGTTCTTC
CASSPTGTRSYNEQFF
>TRBV7-2|TRBD1|TRBJ1-4|-
TGTGCCAGCAGCTTAAGACAGGGGGCAAGGGAAAAACTGTTTTTT
CASSLRQGAREKLFF